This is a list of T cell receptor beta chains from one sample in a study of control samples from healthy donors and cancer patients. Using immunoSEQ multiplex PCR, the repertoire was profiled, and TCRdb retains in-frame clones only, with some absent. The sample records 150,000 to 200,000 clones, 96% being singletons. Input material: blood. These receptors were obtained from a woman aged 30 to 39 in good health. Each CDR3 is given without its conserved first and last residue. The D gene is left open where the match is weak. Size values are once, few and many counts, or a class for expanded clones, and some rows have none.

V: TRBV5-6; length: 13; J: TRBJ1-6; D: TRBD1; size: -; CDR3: ASSSDRGGNSPLH
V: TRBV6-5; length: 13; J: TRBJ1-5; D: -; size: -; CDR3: ASSRPGGGFQPQH
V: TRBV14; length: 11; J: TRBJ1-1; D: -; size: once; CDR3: ASSQWDLSEAF
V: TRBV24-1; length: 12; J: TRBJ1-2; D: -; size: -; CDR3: ATSDSKRPYGYT
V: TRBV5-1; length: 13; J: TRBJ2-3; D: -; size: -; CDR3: ASSFGDSSTDTQY
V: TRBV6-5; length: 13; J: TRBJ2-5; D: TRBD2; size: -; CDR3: ASSTRREGPETQY
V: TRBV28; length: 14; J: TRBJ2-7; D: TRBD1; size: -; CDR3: ASSYTTDRGGYEQY
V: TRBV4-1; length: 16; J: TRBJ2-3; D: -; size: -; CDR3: ASSQDILQGASTDTQY
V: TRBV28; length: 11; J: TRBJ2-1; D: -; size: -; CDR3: ASSFRLANEQF
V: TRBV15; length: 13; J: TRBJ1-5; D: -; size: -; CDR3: ATSRDVEGQQPQH
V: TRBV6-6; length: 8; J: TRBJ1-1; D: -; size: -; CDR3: ASSASRAF
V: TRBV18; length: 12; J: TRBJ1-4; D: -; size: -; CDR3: ASSPGPGGEKLF
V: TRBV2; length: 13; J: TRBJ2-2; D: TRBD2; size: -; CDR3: ATKGAGGRTGELF
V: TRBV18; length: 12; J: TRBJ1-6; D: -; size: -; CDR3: ASTKDRINSPLH
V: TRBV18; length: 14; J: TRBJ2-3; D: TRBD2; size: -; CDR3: ASSLALTSGPDTQY
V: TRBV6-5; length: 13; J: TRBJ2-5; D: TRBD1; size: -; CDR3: ASTNPGQPKETQY
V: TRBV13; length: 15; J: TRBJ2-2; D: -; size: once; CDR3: ASSPYGFMGNTGELF
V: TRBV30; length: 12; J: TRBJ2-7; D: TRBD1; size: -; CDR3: AWTYGTVGSEQY
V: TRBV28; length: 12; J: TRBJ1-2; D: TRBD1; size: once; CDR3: ASGLQGANYGYT
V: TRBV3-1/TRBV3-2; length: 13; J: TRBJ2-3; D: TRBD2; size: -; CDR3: ASSQSSGRTDTQY
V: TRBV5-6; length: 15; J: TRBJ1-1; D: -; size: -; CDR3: ASSSLAFPGPNTEAF
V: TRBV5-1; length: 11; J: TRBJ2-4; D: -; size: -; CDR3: ASSLAGTGIQY
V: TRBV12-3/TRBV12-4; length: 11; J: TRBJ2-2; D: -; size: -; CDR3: ASSLTVTGELF
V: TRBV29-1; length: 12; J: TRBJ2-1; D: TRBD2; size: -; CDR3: SLAPLAGGGEQF
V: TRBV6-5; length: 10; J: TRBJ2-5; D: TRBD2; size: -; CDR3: ASTGLEETQY
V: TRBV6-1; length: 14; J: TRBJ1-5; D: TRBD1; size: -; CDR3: ASSEATGGGGQPQH
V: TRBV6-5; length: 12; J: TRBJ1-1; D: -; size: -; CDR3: ASLTNHGGTEAF
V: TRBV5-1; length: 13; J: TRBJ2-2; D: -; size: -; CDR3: ASSLRQDNTGELF
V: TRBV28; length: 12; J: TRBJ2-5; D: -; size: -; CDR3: ASSPSESKETQY
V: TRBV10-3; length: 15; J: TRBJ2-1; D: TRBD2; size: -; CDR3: AIRGTSGGPGDNEQF
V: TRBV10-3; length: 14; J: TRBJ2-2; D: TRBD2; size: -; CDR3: AISEPEGLATGELF
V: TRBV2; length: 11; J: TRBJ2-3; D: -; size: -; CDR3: ASSEEGTDTQY
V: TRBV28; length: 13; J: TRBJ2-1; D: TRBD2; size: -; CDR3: ASIRGGLQYNEQF
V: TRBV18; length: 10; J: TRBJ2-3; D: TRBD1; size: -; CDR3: ASSPGQAGQY
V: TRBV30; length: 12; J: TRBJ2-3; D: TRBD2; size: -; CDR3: AWTGLAGTDTQY
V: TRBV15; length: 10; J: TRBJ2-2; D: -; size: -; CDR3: ATSLDAGELF
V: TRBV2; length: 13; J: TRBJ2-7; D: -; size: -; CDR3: ASSEWGISSYEQY
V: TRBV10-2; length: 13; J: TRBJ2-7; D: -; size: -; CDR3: ASSVFLGKAVEQY
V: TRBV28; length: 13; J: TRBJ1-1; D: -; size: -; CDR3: ASSTSFGGGSEAF
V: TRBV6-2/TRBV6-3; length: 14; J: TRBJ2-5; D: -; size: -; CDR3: ASSYGAGWYQETQY
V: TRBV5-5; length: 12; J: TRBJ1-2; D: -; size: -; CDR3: ASSLVRTNYGYT
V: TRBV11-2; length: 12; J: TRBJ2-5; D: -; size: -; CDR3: ASSLDRLKETQY
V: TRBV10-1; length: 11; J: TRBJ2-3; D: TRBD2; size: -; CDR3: ASSEPGGDTQY
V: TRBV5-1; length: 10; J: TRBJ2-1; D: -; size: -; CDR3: ASSSVNNEQF
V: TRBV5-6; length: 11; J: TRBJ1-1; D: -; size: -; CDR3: ASSRWGVTEAF
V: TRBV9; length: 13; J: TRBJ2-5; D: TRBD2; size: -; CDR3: ASSKGLAGVETQY
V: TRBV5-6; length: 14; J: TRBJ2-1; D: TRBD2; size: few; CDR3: ASSSTHLPSGGEQF
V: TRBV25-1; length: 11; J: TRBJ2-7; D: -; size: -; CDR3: ASSGFSSYEQY
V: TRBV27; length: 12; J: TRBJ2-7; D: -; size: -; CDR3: ASSPSIGPYEQY
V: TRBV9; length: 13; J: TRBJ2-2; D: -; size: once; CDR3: ASSVRGLDDGELF
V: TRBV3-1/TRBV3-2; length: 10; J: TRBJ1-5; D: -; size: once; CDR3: ASSYSNQPQH
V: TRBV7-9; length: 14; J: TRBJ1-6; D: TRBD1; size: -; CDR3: ASSLGPADRVFSLH
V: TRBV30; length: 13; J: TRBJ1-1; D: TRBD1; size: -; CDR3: AWSAGQGVNTEAF
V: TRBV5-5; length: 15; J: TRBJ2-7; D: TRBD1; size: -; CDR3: ASSLNPGTVSTYEQY
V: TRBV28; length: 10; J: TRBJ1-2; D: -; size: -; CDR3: ASSLKAYGYT
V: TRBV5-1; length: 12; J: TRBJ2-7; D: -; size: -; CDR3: ASSLQGAPLEQY
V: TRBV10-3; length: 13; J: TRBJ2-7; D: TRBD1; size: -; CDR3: ASETGGQGVNEQY
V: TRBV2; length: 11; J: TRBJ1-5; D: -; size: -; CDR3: ASRRDVNQPQH
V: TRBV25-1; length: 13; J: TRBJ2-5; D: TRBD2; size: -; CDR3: ASSVAGRKQETQY